What follows is one T cell receptor (beta chain) and its context. Its antigen is not known. The record originates from a study of T cell repertoires in aging, cancer and after chemotherapy. Study-wide context: Donors were grouped into six age bands spanning 30 or younger through 70 or older. The whole study produced a dataset of roughly 8.8 million TCR reads. Clear clonal overlap appeared across healthy donor samples taken over several months to years. Overall study findings and caveats: The repertoire data cannot show anything about immunological memory following chemotherapy.

There are 14 residues in the CDR3. Trimming removed 5 bases from V and 2 bases from J; junction bases left unmatched: 2. Germline V gene lookup returns CDR1 SGHTA and CDR2 FQGTGA. Peripheral blood genomic DNA, not sorted cells or RNA, was the template. A mixed TRB-A/B primer pool amplified rearranged TRB by multiplex touch-down PCR. A single record per CDR3 protein comes from TCRdb applying MiXCR to the multiplex PCR reads. The sample shows some 11,000 distinct CDR3 sequences, 35% to 50% of them seen only once. This receptor was obtained from a human donor in good health. Sequenced material: blood. The chain is built from TRBV7-3 and TRBJ1-2; 10 positions agree with TRBD1. CDR3 DNA sequence: TGTGCCAGCAGCCCGGACAGGGGGAACTATGGCTACACCTTC. This gives the protein CASSPDRGNYGYTF. Combining the CDR3 with reference TRBV7-3 and TRBJ1-2 gives the whole variable domain GAGVSQTPSNKVTEKGKYVELRCDPISGHTALYWYRQSLGQGPEFLIYFQGTGAADDSGLPNDRFFAVRPEGSVSTLKIQRTERGDSAVYLCASSPDRGNYGYTFGSGTRLTVV.